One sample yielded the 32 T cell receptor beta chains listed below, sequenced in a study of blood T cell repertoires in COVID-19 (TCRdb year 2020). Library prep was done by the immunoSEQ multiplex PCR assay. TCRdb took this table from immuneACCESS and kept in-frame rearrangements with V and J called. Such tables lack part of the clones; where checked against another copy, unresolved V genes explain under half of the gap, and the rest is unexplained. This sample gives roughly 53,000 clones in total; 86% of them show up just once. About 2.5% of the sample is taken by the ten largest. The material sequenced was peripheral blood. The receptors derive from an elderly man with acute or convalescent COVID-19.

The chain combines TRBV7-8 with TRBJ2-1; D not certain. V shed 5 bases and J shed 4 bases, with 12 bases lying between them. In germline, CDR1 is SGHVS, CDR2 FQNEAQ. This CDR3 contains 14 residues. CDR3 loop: CASSLGSDYNEQFF. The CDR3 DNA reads TGTGCCAGCAGCCTAGGATCAGATTACAATGAGCAGTTCTTC.

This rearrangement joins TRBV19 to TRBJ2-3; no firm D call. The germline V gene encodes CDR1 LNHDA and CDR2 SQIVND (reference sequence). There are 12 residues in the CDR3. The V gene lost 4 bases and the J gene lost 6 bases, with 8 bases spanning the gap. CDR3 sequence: CASSRAGDTQYF. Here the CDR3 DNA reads TGTGCCAGTAGTAGAGCCGGGGATACGCAGTATTTT.

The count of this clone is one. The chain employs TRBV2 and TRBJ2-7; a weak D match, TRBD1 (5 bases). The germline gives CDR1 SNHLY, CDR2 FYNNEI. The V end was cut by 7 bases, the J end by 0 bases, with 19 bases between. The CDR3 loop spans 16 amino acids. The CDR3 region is CASKQGARPSSYEQYF. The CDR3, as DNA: TGTGCCAGCAAACAAGGGGCAAGACCAAGCTCCTACGAGCAGTACTTC.

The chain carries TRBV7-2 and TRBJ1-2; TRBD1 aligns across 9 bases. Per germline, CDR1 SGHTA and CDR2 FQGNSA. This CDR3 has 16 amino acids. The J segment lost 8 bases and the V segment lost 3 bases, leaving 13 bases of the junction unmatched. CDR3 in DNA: TGTGCCAGCAGCTTTTTCGCTGGACAGGGGAAGGACGGCTACACCTTC. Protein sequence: CASSFFAGQGKDGYTF.

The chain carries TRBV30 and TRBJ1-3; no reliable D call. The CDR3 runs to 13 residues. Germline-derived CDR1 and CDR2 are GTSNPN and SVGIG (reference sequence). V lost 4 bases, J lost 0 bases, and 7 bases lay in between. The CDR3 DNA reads TGTGCCTGGAATAGTGACTCTGGAAACACCATATATTTT. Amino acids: CAWNSDSGNTIYF. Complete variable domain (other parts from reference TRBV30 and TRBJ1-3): SQTIHQWPATLVQPVGSPLSLECTVEGTSNPNLYWYRQAAGRGLQLLFYSVGIGQISSEVPQNLSASRPQDRQFILSSKKLLLSDSGFYLCAWNSDSGNTIYFGEGSWLTVV.

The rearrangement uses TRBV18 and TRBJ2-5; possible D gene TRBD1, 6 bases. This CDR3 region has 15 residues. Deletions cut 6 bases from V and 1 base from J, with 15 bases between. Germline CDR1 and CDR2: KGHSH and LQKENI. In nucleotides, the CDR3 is TGTGCCAGCTCCCCCACCTCCAGGGGCCAAGAGACCCAGTACTTC. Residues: CASSPTSRGQETQYF.

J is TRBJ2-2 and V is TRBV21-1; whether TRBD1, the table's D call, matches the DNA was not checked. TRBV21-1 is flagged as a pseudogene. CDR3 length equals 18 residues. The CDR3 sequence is CASGPELLRQGRTGELFF. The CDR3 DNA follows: TGTGCCAGCGGCCCCGAATTACTGCGACAGGGGAGAACCGGGGAGCTGTTTTTT.

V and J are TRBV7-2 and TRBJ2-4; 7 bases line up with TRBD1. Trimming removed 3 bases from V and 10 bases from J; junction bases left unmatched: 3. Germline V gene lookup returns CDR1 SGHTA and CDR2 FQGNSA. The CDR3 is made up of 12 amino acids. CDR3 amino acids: CASSLTGNIQYF. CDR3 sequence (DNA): TGTGCCAGCAGCTTGACAGGGAATATTCAGTACTTC.

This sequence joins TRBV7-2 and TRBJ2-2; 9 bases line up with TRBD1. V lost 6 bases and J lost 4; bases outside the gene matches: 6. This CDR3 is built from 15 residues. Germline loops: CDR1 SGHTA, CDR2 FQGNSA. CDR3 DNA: TGTGCCAGCAGTGGGGGGACAGGGTCCACCGGGGAGCTGTTTTTT. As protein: CASSGGTGSTGELFF.

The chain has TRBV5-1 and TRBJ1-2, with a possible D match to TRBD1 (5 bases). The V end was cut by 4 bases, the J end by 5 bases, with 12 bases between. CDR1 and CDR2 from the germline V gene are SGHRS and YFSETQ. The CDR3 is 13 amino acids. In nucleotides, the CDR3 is TGCGCCAGCAGCATAGACAGTCCGTATGGCTACACCTTC. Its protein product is CASSIDSPYGYTF. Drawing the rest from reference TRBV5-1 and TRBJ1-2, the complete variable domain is KAGVTQTPRYLIKTRGQQVTLSCSPISGHRSVSWYQQTPGQGLQFLFEYFSETQRNKGNFPGRFSGRQFSNSRSEMNVSTLELGDSALYLCASSIDSPYGYTFGSGTRLTVV.

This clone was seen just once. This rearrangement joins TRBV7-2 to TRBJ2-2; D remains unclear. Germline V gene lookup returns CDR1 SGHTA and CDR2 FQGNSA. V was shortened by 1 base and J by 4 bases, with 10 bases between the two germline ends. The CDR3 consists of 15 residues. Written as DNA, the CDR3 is TGTGCCAGCAGCTTAGGGTGGAGAGGCACCGGGGAGCTGTTTTTT. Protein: CASSLGWRGTGELFF.

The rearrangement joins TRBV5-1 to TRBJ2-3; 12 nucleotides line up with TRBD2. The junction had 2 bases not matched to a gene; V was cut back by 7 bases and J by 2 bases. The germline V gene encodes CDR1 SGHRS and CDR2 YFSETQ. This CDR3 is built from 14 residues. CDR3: CASRTSGNTDTQYF. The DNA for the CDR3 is TGCGCCAGCCGGACTAGCGGGAACACAGATACGCAGTATTTT.

CDR3 sequence: CASSFGGTSNQPQHF. CDR3 DNA: TGTGCCAGCAGCTTCGGGGGTACTAGCAATCAGCCCCAGCATTTT. The J gene is TRBJ1-5, the V gene TRBV7-2; TRBD1 is a possible D gene (5 bases). The V end was cut by 3 bases, the J end by 0 bases, with 9 bases between. Germline V gene sequence: CDR1 SGHTA, CDR2 FQGNSA. This CDR3 contains 15 residues.

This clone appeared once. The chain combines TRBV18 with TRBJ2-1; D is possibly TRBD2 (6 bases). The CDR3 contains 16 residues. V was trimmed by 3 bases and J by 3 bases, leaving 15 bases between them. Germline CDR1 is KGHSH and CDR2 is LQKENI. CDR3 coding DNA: TGTGCCAGCTCACCGGGGGGAAAAGTGGGCTACAATGAGCAGTTCTTC. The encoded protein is CASSPGGKVGYNEQFF.

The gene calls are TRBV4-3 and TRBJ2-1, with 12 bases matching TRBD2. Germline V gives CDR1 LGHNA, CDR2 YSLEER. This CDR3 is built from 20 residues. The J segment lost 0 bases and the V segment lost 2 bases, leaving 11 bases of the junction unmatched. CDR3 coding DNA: TGCGCCAGCAGCCAAATTCTCCCTACTAGCGGGGGGAGCTCCTACAATGAGCAGTTCTTC. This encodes CASSQILPTSGGSSYNEQFF.

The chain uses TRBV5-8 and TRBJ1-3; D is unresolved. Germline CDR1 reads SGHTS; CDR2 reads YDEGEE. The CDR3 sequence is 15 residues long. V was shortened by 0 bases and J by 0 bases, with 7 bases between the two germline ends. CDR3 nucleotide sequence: TGTGCCAGCAGCTTGGGAGGGATCTCTGGAAACACCATATATTTT. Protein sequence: CASSLGGISGNTIYF.

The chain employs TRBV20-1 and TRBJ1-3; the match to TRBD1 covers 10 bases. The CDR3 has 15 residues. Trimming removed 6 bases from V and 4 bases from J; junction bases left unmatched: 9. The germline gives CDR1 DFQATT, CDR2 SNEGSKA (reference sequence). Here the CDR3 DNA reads TGCAGTGCGAGTCGACAGGGGGCGCTCGGAAACACCATATATTTT. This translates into CSASRQGALGNTIYF.

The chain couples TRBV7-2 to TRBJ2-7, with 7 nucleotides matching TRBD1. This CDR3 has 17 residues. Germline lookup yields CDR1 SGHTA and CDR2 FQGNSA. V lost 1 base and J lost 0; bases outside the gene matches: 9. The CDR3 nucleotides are TGTGCCAGCAGCTTAGGTCGGCCGGGACAGCCCTCCTACGAGCAGTACTTC. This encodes CASSLGRPGQPSYEQYF.

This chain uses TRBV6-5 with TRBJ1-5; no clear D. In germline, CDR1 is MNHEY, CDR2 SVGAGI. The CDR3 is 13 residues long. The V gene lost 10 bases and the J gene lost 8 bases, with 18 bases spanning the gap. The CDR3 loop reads CAILRADSEPQHF. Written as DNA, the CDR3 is TGTGCCATTCTCAGAGCCGACTCGGAGCCCCAGCATTTT.

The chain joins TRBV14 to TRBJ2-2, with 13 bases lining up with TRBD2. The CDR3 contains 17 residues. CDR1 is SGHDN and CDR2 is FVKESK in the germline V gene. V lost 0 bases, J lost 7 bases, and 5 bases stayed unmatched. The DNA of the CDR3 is TGTGCCAGCAGCCAAGATCGCACTAGCGGGGGGGACGGGGAGCTGTTTTTT. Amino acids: CASSQDRTSGGDGELFF.

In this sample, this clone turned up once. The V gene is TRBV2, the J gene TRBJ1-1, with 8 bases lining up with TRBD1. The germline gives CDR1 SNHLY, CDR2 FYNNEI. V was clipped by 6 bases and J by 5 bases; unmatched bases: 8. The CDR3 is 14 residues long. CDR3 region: CASRKGQERTEAFF. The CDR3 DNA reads TGTGCCAGCAGAAAGGGACAGGAAAGGACTGAAGCTTTCTTT.

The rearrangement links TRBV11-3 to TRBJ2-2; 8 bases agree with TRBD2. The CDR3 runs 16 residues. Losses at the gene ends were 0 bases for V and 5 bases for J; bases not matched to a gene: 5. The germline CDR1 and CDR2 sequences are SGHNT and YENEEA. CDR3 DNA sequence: TGTGCCAGCAGCTTAGAAGCGGGGGTGTTGACCGGGGAGCTGTTTTTT. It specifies CASSLEAGVLTGELFF.

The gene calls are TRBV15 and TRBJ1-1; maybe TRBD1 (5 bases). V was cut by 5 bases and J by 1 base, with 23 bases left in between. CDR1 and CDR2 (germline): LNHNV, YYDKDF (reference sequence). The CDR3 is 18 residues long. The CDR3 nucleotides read TGTGCCACCAGCCCCCCGGGCGGGGGAGGGTCCCCGAACACTGAAGCTTTCTTT. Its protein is CATSPPGGGGSPNTEAFF.

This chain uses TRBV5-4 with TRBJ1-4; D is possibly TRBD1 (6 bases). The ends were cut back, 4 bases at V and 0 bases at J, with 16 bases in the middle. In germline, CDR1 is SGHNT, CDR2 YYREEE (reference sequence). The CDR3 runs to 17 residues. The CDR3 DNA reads TGTGCCAGCAGCGGACGGCAACAGGGTGCAACTAATGAAAAACTGTTTTTT. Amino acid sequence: CASSGRQQGATNEKLFF.

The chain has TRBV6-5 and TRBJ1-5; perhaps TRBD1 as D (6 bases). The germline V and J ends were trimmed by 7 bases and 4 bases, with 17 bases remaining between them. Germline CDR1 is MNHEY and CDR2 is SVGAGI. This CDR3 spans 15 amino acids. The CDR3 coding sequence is TGTGCCAGCAAACCTACACAGGGACGGAATCAGCCCCAGCATTTT. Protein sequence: CASKPTQGRNQPQHF.

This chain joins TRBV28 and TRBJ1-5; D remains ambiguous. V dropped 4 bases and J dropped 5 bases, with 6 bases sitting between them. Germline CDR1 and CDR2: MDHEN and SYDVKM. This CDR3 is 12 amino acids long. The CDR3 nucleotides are TGTGCCAGCAGTTCCCACTATCAGCCCCAGCATTTT. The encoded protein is CASSSHYQPQHF.

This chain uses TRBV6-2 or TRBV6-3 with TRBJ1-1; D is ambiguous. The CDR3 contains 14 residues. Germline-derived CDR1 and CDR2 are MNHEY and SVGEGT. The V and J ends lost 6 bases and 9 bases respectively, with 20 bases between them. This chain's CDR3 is CASSLTDIQIKAFF. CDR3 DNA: TGTGCCAGCAGCCTAACCGACATTCAGATAAAAGCTTTCTTT.

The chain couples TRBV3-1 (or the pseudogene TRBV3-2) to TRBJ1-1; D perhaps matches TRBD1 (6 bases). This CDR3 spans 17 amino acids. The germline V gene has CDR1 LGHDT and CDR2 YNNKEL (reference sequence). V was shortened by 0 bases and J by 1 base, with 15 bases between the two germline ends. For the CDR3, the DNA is TGTGCCAGCAGCCAAGAAGGTACAGGGAAAAAGAACACTGAAGCTTTCTTT. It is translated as CASSQEGTGKKNTEAFF.

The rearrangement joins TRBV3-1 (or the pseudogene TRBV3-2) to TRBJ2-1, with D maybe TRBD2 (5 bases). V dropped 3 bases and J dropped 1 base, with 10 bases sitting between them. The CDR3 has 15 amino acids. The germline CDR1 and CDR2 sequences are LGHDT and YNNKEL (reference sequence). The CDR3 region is CASSQGSGSYNEQFF. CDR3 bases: TGTGCCAGCAGCCAGGGGAGCGGTTCCTACAATGAGCAGTTCTTC.

CDR3: CASSPVGQGGTDTQYF. The CDR3 nucleotides read TGTGCCAGCTCACCAGTAGGACAGGGCGGTACAGATACGCAGTATTTT. The rearrangement uses TRBV18 and TRBJ2-3; 8 bases align to TRBD1. V lost 2 bases to trimming and J lost 3 bases; unmatched junction nucleotides: 7. CDR1 is KGHSH and CDR2 is LQKENI in the germline V gene. CDR3 length: 16 residues.

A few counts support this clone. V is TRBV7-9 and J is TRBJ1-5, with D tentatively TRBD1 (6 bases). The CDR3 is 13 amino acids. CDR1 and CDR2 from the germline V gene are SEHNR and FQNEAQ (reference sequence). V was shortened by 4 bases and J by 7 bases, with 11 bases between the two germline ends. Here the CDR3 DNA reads TGTGCCAGCAGCTCCGAACAGGGACAGCCCCAGCATTTT. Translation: CASSSEQGQPQHF.

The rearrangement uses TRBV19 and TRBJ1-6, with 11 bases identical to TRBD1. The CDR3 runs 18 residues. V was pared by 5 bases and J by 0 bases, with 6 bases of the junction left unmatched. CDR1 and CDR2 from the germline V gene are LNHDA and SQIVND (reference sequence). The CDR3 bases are TGTGCCAGTAGTCTAGGACAGGGGGCTGGCTCCTATAATTCACCCCTCCACTTT. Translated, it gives CASSLGQGAGSYNSPLHF. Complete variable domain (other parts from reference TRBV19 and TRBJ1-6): DGGITQSPKYLFRKEGQNVTLSCEQNLNHDAMYWYRQDPGQGLRLIYYSQIVNDFQKGDIAEGYSVSREKKESFPLTVTSAQKNPTAFYLCASSLGQGAGSYNSPLHFGNGTRLTVT.